The next 16 T cell receptor beta chains were all read from a single sample in a study of cytomegalovirus exposure and HLA in healthy donors. A multiplex PCR was run with 60 Vbeta primers and 13 Jbeta primers. Some clones are missing from TCRdb's copy, which holds only in-frame ones; the method was immunoSEQ multiplex PCR. This sample yields 95,000 to 100,000 clones, of which about 83% are seen a single time; roughly a sixth belongs to the top ten. Sequencing was carried out using PBMCs. The receptors were gathered from a man in his 60s in good health and CMV-seropositive.

This sequence joins TRBV5-5 and TRBJ2-1; TRBD2 might be the D (6 bases). Between the trimmed V and J ends, which lost 4 bases and 6 bases, there was a span of 14 bases. The CDR3 is 14 residues long. CDR1 is SGHKS and CDR2 is YYEKEE in the germline V gene (reference sequence). The CDR3 bases are TGTGCCAGCAGCCGACTAGTTCCCCCCAATGAGCAGTTCTTC. This codes for CASSRLVPPNEQFF.

The rearrangement joins TRBV9 to TRBJ1-1; the match to TRBD1 covers 8 bases. Germline CDR1 is SGDLS and CDR2 is YYNGEE. CDR3 size: 15 residues. V lost 2 bases and J lost 1; bases outside the gene matches: 4. Here the CDR3 DNA reads TGTGCCAGCAGCGTCACCGGGACAGGGAACACTGAAGCTTTCTTT. The encoded protein is CASSVTGTGNTEAFF.

This clone occurred once. V gene TRBV29-1 combines with J gene TRBJ2-1; 9 bases are shared with TRBD2. The CDR3 runs to 15 residues. Germline assignment: CDR1 SQVTM and CDR2 ANQGSEA. V trimming: 7 bases; J trimming: 9 bases; junction bases outside the gene matches: 16. The CDR3 DNA is TGCAGCGCGACAGCGGGCAGTGCGGGGGGGCGTGAGCAGTTCTTC. This sequence encodes CSATAGSAGGREQFF.

This clone is a singleton in its sample. This sequence joins TRBV18 and TRBJ1-5; D is unclear. V lost 2 bases, J lost 1 base, and 6 bases lay in between. CDR3 length equals 14 residues. The germline V gene has CDR1 KGHSH and CDR2 LQKENI. CDR3 protein: CASSPNQSNQPQHF. The CDR3 coding sequence is TGTGCCAGCTCACCAAACCAGAGCAATCAGCCCCAGCATTTT.

The V and J genes are TRBV19 and TRBJ1-5; D gene uncertain. Germline assignment: CDR1 LNHDA and CDR2 SQIVND (reference sequence). The CDR3 is 17 amino acids. V dropped 1 base and J dropped 0 bases, with 13 bases sitting between them. This chain's CDR3 is CASSIAGLTYSNQPQHF. CDR3 coding DNA: TGTGCCAGTAGTATAGCCGGACTGACTTATAGCAATCAGCCCCAGCATTTT.

The chain links TRBV27 to TRBJ2-3; the D gene is possibly TRBD2 (7 bases). Deletions cut 9 bases from V and 2 bases from J, with 18 bases between. Germline V CDR1 and CDR2: MNHEY, SMNVEV (reference sequence). The CDR3 has 15 amino acids. The DNA of the CDR3 is TGTGCCAGTGGGGAGAGGCGGGGGCCCACAGATACGCAGTATTTT. Translated, it gives CASGERRGPTDTQYF.

V usage is TRBV7-3 and J usage is TRBJ2-7; D is possibly TRBD1 (6 bases). CDR1 and CDR2 from the germline V gene are SGHTA and FQGTGA. The CDR3 totals 15 residues. Trimming took off 1 base at V and 3 bases at J, with 13 bases between the two ends. The CDR3 DNA sequence: TGTGCCAGCAGCTTAAGTGGCAGGGGCCTCTACGAGCAGTACTTC. It translates to CASSLSGRGLYEQYF.

The chain couples TRBV29-1 to TRBJ1-2; D ambiguous. CDR1 and CDR2 from the germline V gene are SQVTM and ANQGSEA. The CDR3 is 13 amino acids. V dropped 4 bases and J dropped 0 bases, with 9 bases sitting between them. The CDR3, as DNA: TGCAGCGTTGGTCAACAAACTAACTATGGCTACACCTTC. This translates into CSVGQQTNYGYTF. Using reference TRBV29-1 and TRBJ1-2 for the parts outside the CDR3, the full variable domain is SAVISQKPSRDICQRGTSLTIQCQVDSQVTMMFWYRQQPGQSLTLIATANQGSEATYESGFVIDKFPISRPNLTFSTLTVSNMSPEDSSIYLCSVGQQTNYGYTFGSGTRLTVV.

This clone was counted a few times. The chain has TRBV7-9 and TRBJ1-2; D is possibly TRBD1 (6 bases). V lost 3 bases and J lost 4, with 15 bases in between. CDR1 and CDR2 from the germline V gene are SEHNR and FQNEAQ (reference sequence). The CDR3 is made up of 15 amino acids. Written as DNA, the CDR3 is TGTGCCAGCAGCTTCGGGCAGGGGATGGGCTATGGCTACACCTTC. Amino acid sequence: CASSFGQGMGYGYTF. The variable domain in full, completed from reference TRBV7-9 and TRBJ1-2, reads DTGVSQNPRHKITKRGQNVTFRCDPISEHNRLYWYRQTLGQGPEFLTYFQNEAQLEKSRLLSDRFSAERPKGSFSTLEIQRTEQGDSAMYLCASSFGQGMGYGYTFGSGTRLTVV.

The rearrangement joins TRBV18 to TRBJ1-4; TRBD1 aligns across 8 bases. The J segment lost 7 bases and the V segment lost 3 bases, leaving 10 bases of the junction unmatched. This CDR3 has 16 residues. CDR1 is KGHSH, CDR2 LQKENI, per germline. CDR3 loop: CASSPGPGQATEKLFF. The CDR3 DNA reads as TGTGCCAGCTCACCTGGACCGGGACAGGCGACTGAAAAACTGTTTTTT.

The rearrangement joins TRBV7-9 to TRBJ2-1, with D unresolved. Germline V CDR1 and CDR2: SEHNR, FQNEAQ (reference sequence). CDR3 length: 12 residues. The V gene lost 2 bases and the J gene lost 6 bases, with 5 bases spanning the gap. The CDR3 protein is CASSLLSNEQFF. In nucleotides, the CDR3 is TGTGCCAGCAGCTTATTATCCAATGAGCAGTTCTTC.

The chain employs TRBV6-6 and TRBJ2-2; 7 bases align to TRBD1. J was trimmed by 1 base and V by 6 bases; bases with no gene match: 8. Looked up from germline, CDR1 is MNHNY and CDR2 is SVGAGI (reference sequence). This CDR3 spans 16 amino acids. The CDR3 spells CASRLGGQKNTGELFF. DNA of the CDR3: TGTGCCAGCAGACTAGGGGGACAGAAGAACACCGGGGAGCTGTTTTTT.

The genes are TRBV5-6 and TRBJ1-6; D is perhaps TRBD1 (5 bases). The CDR3 is 15 residues long. The ends were cut back, 2 bases at V and 2 bases at J, with 8 bases in the middle. Germline values: CDR1 SGHDT, CDR2 YYEEEE. The CDR3 loop reads CASSLRGAYNSPLHF. The DNA for the CDR3 is TGTGCCAGCAGCTTAAGGGGTGCCTATAATTCACCCCTCCACTTT.

This chain uses TRBV27 with TRBJ2-2; no firm D call. Trimming shortened V by 2 bases and J by 7 bases, and 17 bases separated the two germline ends. In germline, CDR1 is MNHEY, CDR2 SMNVEV (reference sequence). The CDR3 is 16 amino acids. CDR3 nucleotides: TGTGCCAGCAGTTTAAGTGACCTGAGCGCGGACGGGGAGCTGTTTTTT. Protein sequence: CASSLSDLSADGELFF.

Regarding this clone: A read error may produce the germline difference seen at one junction end. The chain links TRBV7-9 to TRBJ1-4, with D unresolved. The CDR3 is made up of 12 amino acids. Germline CDR1 SEHNR, CDR2 FQNEAQ (reference sequence). CDR3 sequence reads: CSSSLPEEKLFF. The CDR3 DNA is TGTTCCAGCAGCTTACCCGAGGAAAAACTGTTTTTT.

The chain employs TRBV5-1 and TRBJ2-7, with D possibly TRBD1 on 5 matching bases. CDR1 and CDR2 (germline): SGHRS, YFSETQ. V was shortened by 4 bases and J by 3 bases, with 14 bases between the two germline ends. The CDR3 covers 14 residues. CDR3 sequence (DNA): TGCGCCAGCAGCCCCCAGGGTACAATCTACGAGCAGTACTTC. Protein sequence: CASSPQGTIYEQYF.